One sample yielded the 14 T cell receptor beta chains listed below, sequenced in a study of T cells in Graves' hyperthyroidism and ophthalmopathy. Amplified TCR beta CDR3 regions derived from RNA transcripts. HTBI primers were used for first-round RT-PCR of the TCR CDR3. TCRdb reprocessed the multiplex PCR reads with MiXCR, giving one entry per CDR3 protein. The sample has approximately 520,000 distinct CDR3 sequences; about 24% are singletons. Sequenced input: blood. The receptors stem from a woman aged 25 to 39 with Graves' ophthalmopathy.

This clonotype was counted between two and nine times. Since no conserved phenylalanine or tryptophan closes the CDR3, a read error is the likely cause. The rearrangement uses TRBV12-3 or TRBV12-4 and TRBJ1-3; D remains unclear. The CDR3 has 15 residues. V was clipped by 7 bases and J by 0 bases, with 13 bases between them. CDR3 bases: TGTGCCAGCACCCCCACCGCGTACTCTGGAAACACCATATATTCT. This gives the protein CASTPTAYSGNTIYS.

This clonotype was observed at least ten times. This rearrangement joins TRBV6-5 to TRBJ2-6; D is uncertain. Looked up from germline, CDR1 is MNHEY and CDR2 is SVGAGI. The CDR3 loop spans 15 amino acids. V dropped 2 bases and J dropped 0 bases, with 5 bases sitting between them. The CDR3 spells CASSYPSSGANVLTF. CDR3 DNA: TGTGCCAGCAGTTACCCCTCCTCTGGGGCCAACGTCCTGACTTTC.

This clonotype was picked up many times. The gene calls are TRBV28 and TRBJ1-5; tentatively, D is TRBD1 (6 bases). The ends were cut back, 2 bases at V and 1 base at J, with 12 bases in the middle. The germline gives CDR1 MDHEN, CDR2 SYDVKM. This CDR3 spans 16 amino acids. This CDR3 reads CASSLMGGQSNQPQHF. The CDR3, as DNA: TGTGCCAGCAGTTTAATGGGGGGGCAGAGCAATCAGCCCCAGCATTTT.

This clonotype was picked up many times. A read error is possible here, since a much larger clone lies one base away. The rearrangement joins TRBV6-2 or TRBV6-3 to TRBJ2-4; TRBD2 agrees at 10 bases. CDR1 is MNHEY and CDR2 is SVGEGT in the germline V gene. This CDR3 comprises 17 residues. The CDR3 bases are TGTGCCAGCAGCCAACCCGGACTAGCGGTGGACAAAAACATTAAGTACTTC. Its protein is CASSQPGLAVDKNIKYF.

The gene calls are TRBV20-1 and TRBJ1-3, with D unclear. Germline values: CDR1 DFQATT, CDR2 SNEGSKA (reference sequence). Between the trimmed V and J ends, which lost 5 bases and 0 bases, there was a span of 11 bases. The CDR3 loop spans 14 amino acids. CDR3 amino acids: CSAPVGSSGNTIYF. The CDR3 DNA sequence: TGCAGTGCTCCGGTGGGGAGCTCTGGAAACACCATATATTTT.

The V call is TRBV12-3 or TRBV12-4, the J call TRBJ1-5; D not certain. The CDR3 loop spans 12 amino acids. The V gene lost 7 bases and the J gene lost 6 bases, with 10 bases spanning the gap. Written as DNA, the CDR3 is TGTGCCAGCACCGAAAGGGTTCAGCCCCAGCATTTT. It is translated as CASTERVQPQHF.

The V and J genes are TRBV6-5 and TRBJ1-2; 9 nucleotides agree with TRBD1. From germline, CDR1 is MNHEY and CDR2 SVGAGI. V gave up 4 bases and J gave up 6 bases; unmatched junction bases: 6. The CDR3 spans 14 residues. The CDR3: CASSLDRGRHGYTF. The CDR3 DNA reads as TGTGCCAGCAGTTTGGACAGGGGAAGGCATGGCTACACCTTC.

This clonotype showed up just a few times. This chain connects TRBV20-1 to TRBJ2-7; 9 positions match TRBD1. Losses at the gene ends were 6 bases for V and 0 bases for J; bases not matched to a gene: 9. CDR3 size: 15 residues. Germline V gene data show CDR1 as DFQATT and CDR2 as SNEGSKA (reference sequence). CDR3 nucleotides: TGCAGTGCAATACCGGGACAGGGCATCTCCTACGAGCAGTACTTC. It encodes CSAIPGQGISYEQYF.

This clonotype was counted many times. A much larger clone sits a single nucleotide away, making a read error possible. The chain is built from TRBV6-5 and TRBJ2-5, with D possibly TRBD2 on 5 matching bases. Germline V gene data show CDR1 as MNHEY and CDR2 as SVGAGI. The CDR3 covers 13 residues. CDR3 nucleotide sequence: TGTGCCAGCAGACTACTAGGGCAAGAGACCAAGTACTTC. Protein: CASRLLGQETKYF.

The V and J genes are TRBV6-1 and TRBJ1-1, with unresolved D. CDR3 length: 11 residues. Germline V gene sequence: CDR1 MNHNS, CDR2 SASEGT. The V end was cut by 6 bases, the J end by 6 bases, with 8 bases between. The CDR3 sequence: CASSARSEAFF. In nucleotides, the CDR3 is TGTGCCAGCAGCGCCAGGTCTGAAGCTTTCTTT.

This clonotype turned up a few times. The J gene is TRBJ2-5, the V gene TRBV7-2; 12 positions match TRBD2. The CDR3 is 16 residues long. After removal of 4 bases from V and 0 bases from J, the junction contained 3 bases not matched to a gene. Looked up from germline, CDR1 is SGHTA and CDR2 is FQGNSA. The CDR3 here is CASSSGLAGNQETQYF. The DNA for the CDR3 is TGTGCCAGCAGCTCCGGACTAGCGGGGAACCAAGAGACCCAGTACTTC.

This clonotype was seen many times. The chain recombines TRBV6-1 with TRBJ1-1; tentative D call: TRBD1 (6 bases). CDR1 and CDR2 (germline): MNHNS, SASEGT. Trimming took 8 bases from V and 7 from J, leaving 14 bases between them. This CDR3 spans 12 amino acids. CDR3 loop: CASGEQGYEAFF. The CDR3 nucleotides are TGTGCCAGCGGGGAACAGGGATATGAAGCTTTCTTT.

This clonotype was counted ten times or more. V and J are TRBV12-3 or TRBV12-4 and TRBJ2-7; D is uncertain. This CDR3 region has 15 residues. With 6 bases removed from V and 0 bases from J, the gap between germline ends came to 15 bases. CDR3 protein: CASSSPRTSSYEQYF. The CDR3 coding sequence is TGTGCCAGCAGCTCCCCCCGGACGAGCTCCTACGAGCAGTACTTC.

This clonotype has a count of ten or more. This chain links TRBV24-1 with TRBJ2-5, with 7 bases fitting TRBD2. J lost 1 base, V lost 4 bases, and 5 bases had no gene match. There are 15 residues in the CDR3. CDR1 KGHDR and CDR2 SFDVKD come from the germline V gene. CDR3 residues: CATSEPGLLQETQYF. The CDR3 DNA reads as TGTGCCACCAGTGAGCCGGGACTACTCCAAGAGACCCAGTACTTC.